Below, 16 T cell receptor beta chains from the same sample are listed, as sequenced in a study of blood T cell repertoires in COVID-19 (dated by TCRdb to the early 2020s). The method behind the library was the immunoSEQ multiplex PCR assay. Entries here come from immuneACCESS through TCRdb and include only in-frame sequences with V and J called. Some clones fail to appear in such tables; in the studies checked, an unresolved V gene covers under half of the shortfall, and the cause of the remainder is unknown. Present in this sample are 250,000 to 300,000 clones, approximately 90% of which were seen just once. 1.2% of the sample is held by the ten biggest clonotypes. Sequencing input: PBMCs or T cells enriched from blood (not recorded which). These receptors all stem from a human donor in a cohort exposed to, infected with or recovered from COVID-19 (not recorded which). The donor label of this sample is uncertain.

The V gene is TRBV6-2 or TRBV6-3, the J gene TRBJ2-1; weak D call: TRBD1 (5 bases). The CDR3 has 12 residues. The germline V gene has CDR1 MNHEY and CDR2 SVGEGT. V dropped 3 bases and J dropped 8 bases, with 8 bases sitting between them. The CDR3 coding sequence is TGTGCCAGCAGTTATGGGGCGGATGAGCAGTTCTTC. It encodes CASSYGADEQFF.

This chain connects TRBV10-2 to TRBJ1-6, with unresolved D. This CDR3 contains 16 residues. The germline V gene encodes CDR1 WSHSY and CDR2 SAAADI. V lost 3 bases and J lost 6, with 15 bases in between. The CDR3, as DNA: TGCGCCAGCAGTGACGGTAGAGCGGGAGGTAATTCACCCCTCCACTTT. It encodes CASSDGRAGGNSPLHF.

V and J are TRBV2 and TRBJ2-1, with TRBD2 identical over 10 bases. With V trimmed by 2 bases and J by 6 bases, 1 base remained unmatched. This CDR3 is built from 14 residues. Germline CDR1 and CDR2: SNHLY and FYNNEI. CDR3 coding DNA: TGTGCCAGCAGTGAAAAGCGGGGGGGCAATGAGCAGTTCTTC. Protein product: CASSEKRGGNEQFF.

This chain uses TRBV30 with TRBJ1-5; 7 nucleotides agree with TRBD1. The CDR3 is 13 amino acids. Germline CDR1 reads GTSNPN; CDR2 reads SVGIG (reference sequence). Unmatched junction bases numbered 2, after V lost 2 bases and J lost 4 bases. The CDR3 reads CAWSSGGNQPQHF. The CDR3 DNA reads TGTGCCTGGAGTTCAGGGGGTAATCAGCCCCAGCATTTT.

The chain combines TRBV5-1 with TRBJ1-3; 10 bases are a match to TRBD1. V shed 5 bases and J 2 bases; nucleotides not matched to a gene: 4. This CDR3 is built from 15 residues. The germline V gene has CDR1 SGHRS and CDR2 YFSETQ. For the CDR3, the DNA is TGCGCCAGCAGAAAAGACAGGGGGCCTGGAAACACCATATATTTT. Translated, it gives CASRKDRGPGNTIYF.

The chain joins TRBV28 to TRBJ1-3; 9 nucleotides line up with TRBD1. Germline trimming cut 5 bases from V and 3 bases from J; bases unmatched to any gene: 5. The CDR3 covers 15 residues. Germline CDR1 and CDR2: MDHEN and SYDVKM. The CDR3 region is CASSQGQGYGNTIYF. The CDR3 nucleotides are TGTGCCAGCAGTCAGGGACAGGGTTATGGAAACACCATATATTTT.

CDR3 sequence reads: CASSAQGNPGNTIYF. In DNA form, the CDR3 reads TGTGCCAGCAGCGCACAGGGAAACCCTGGAAACACCATATATTTT. This chain joins TRBV7-6 and TRBJ1-3, with D possibly being TRBD1 (6 bases). This CDR3 region has 15 residues. Germline assignment: CDR1 SGHVS and CDR2 FNYEAQ. V dropped 5 bases and J dropped 2 bases, with 13 bases sitting between them.

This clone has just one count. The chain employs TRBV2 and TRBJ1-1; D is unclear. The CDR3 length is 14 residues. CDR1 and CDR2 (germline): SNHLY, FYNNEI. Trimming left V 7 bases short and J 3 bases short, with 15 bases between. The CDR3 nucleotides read TGTGCCAGCATCCTCCGGACGGGAGACACTGAAGCTTTCTTT. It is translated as CASILRTGDTEAFF.

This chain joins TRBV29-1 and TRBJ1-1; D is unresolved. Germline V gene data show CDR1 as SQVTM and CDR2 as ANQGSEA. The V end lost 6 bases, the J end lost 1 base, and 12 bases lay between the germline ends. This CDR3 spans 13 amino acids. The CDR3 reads CSVMGGPNTEAFF. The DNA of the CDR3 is TGCAGCGTCATGGGAGGGCCGAACACTGAAGCTTTCTTT.

CDR3 DNA: TGTGCCAGCAGTGACTCGGCGGGACTCTATGGCTACACCTTC. Its protein is CASSDSAGLYGYTF. The chain couples TRBV6-4 to TRBJ1-2; the D gene is possibly TRBD1 (5 bases). Trimming took off 0 bases at V and 4 bases at J, with 9 bases between the two ends. Germline V CDR1 and CDR2: MRHNA, SNTAGT. The CDR3 totals 14 residues.

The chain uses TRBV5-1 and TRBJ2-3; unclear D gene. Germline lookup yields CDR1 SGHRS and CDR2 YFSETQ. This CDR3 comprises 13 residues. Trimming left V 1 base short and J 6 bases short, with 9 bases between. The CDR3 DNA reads TGCGCCAGCAGCTTGTCCTTCGGGGATACGCAGTATTTT. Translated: CASSLSFGDTQYF.

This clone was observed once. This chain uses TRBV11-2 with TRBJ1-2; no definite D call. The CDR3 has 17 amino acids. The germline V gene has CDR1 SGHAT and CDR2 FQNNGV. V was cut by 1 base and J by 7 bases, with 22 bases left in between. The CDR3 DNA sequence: TGTGCCAGCAGCTTAGGATGGTTAGCGAGTGGGCAGTCTGGCTACACCTTC. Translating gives CASSLGWLASGQSGYTF.

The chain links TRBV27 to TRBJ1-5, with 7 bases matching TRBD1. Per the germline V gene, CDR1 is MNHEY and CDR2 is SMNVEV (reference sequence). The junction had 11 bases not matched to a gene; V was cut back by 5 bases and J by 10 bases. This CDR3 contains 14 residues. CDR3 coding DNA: TGTGCCAGCAGTCGAAGAGGGGACAGTCGCCCCCAGCATTTT. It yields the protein CASSRRGDSRPQHF.

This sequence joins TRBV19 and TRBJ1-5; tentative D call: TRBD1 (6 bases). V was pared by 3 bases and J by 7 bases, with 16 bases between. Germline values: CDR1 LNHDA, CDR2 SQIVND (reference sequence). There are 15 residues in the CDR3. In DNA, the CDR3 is TGTGCCAGTAGTATCAGGGGCTCCGGGGAACAGCCCCAGCATTTT. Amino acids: CASSIRGSGEQPQHF.

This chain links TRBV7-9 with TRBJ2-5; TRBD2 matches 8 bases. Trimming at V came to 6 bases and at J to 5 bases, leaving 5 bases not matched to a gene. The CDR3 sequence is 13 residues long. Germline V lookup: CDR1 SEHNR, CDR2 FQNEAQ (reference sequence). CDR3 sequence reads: CASSGSGGETQYF. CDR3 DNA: TGTGCCAGCAGTGGGAGCGGGGGTGAGACCCAGTACTTC.

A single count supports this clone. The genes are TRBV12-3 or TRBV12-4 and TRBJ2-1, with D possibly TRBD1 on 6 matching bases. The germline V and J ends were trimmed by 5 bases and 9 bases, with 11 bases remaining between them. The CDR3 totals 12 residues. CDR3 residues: CASSKQGSEQFF. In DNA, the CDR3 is TGTGCCAGCAGTAAACAGGGAAGTGAGCAGTTCTTC.